The rows below give T cell receptor beta chains drawn from one sample of a study of T-cell reconstitution after alpha-beta-depleted transplantation in children. TCRdb independently ran MiXCR on the PCR reads; one entry per CDR3 protein. The profile shows nearly 350,000 distinct CDR3 sequences, around 16% of them singletons. Sequenced material: PBMCs, mostly from graft donor cells, taken 360 days after TCRalphabeta/CD19-depleted stem cell transplant. These receptors were collected from a male patient between 2 and 10 years old who had a stem cell transplant for acute lymphoblastic leukemia, so the T cells may come from the graft donor. CDR3s include the opening cysteine and the closing phenylalanine or tryptophan. A D gene is named only where the DNA matches it firmly. Clone size is stated in some rows and not others, as once, few, many or a class when expanded.

j_gene: TRBJ2-6
abundance: .
v_gene: TRBV7-2
d_gene: .
CDR3nt: TGTGCCAGCAGCTTAGCGCGGGTGGGGGTTGGTGGGGCCAACGTCCTGACTTTC
CDR3aa: CASSLARVGVGGANVLTF

j_gene: TRBJ2-7
abundance: .
v_gene: TRBV25-1
d_gene: .
CDR3nt: TGTGCCAGCAGGACAGTATACGAGCAGTACTTC
CDR3aa: CASRTVYEQYF

j_gene: TRBJ2-3
abundance: .
v_gene: TRBV10-3
d_gene: TRBD2
CDR3nt: TGTGCCATCAGTCGGGCGGGAGTTGCCGATACGCAGTATTTT
CDR3aa: CAISRAGVADTQYF

j_gene: TRBJ2-7
abundance: .
v_gene: TRBV12-3/TRBV12-4
d_gene: .
CDR3nt: TGTGCCAGCAGTTTAGCGCTGGCACTGATCACCAACTTC
CDR3aa: CASSLALALITNF

j_gene: TRBJ2-4
abundance: .
v_gene: TRBV4-2
d_gene: TRBD2
CDR3nt: TGTGCCAGCAGCCTTCGAGCGGGAATGGCCAAAAACATTCAGTACTTC
CDR3aa: CASSLRAGMAKNIQYF

j_gene: TRBJ2-2
abundance: few
v_gene: TRBV24-1
d_gene: TRBD2
CDR3nt: TGTGCCACCAGTGCCTCAGGACTAGCGGGAGTCCGTAGCGGGGAGCTGTTTTTT
CDR3aa: CATSASGLAGVRSGELFF

j_gene: TRBJ2-5
abundance: .
v_gene: TRBV1
d_gene: .
CDR3nt: TGCACCAGCAGCCAAGAAAGCACCGGGGAGACCCAGTACTTC
CDR3aa: CTSSQESTGETQYF

j_gene: TRBJ2-2
abundance: many
v_gene: TRBV28
d_gene: .
CDR3nt: TGTGCCAGCAGTTCTATGCTGAGGACGGTTTTCACCGGGGAGCTGTTTTTT
CDR3aa: CASSSMLRTVFTGELFF

j_gene: TRBJ2-3
abundance: .
v_gene: TRBV5-4
d_gene: TRBD2
CDR3nt: TGTGCCAGCAGCTTGTATTTAGGCAGCCTAGCGGGGACAGATACGCAGTATTTT
CDR3aa: CASSLYLGSLAGTDTQYF

j_gene: TRBJ1-5
abundance: few
v_gene: TRBV12-3/TRBV12-4
d_gene: .
CDR3nt: TGTGCCAGCAGTTTGCGCGACAGCAATCAGCCCCAGCATTTT
CDR3aa: CASSLRDSNQPQHF

j_gene: TRBJ2-1
abundance: few
v_gene: TRBV10-3
d_gene: .
CDR3nt: TGTGCCATCAGTGAACTCGAAGATATTTACAATGAGCAGTTCTTC
CDR3aa: CAISELEDIYNEQFF

j_gene: TRBJ2-7
abundance: few
v_gene: TRBV19
d_gene: .
CDR3nt: TGTGCCAGTAGTGACGGGACTCGACTTTGGTACGAGCAGTACTTC
CDR3aa: CASSDGTRLWYEQYF

j_gene: TRBJ2-7
abundance: many
v_gene: TRBV5-8
d_gene: .
CDR3nt: TGTGCCAGCCGGGCGAGTTACGAGCAGTACTTC
CDR3aa: CASRASYEQYF

j_gene: TRBJ1-2
abundance: few
v_gene: TRBV29-1
d_gene: .
CDR3nt: TGCAGCGTTAAAGAGGACAGAAGGCTCTATGGCTACACCTTC
CDR3aa: CSVKEDRRLYGYTF

j_gene: TRBJ2-4
abundance: .
v_gene: TRBV11-3
d_gene: .
CDR3nt: TGTGCCAGCAGCTTTTCCCGGGGGACAAATATACTAAACGGGGTAGGGCACATTCAGTACTTC
CDR3aa: CASSFSRGTNILNGVGHIQYF

j_gene: TRBJ2-5
abundance: once
v_gene: TRBV20-1
d_gene: .
CDR3nt: TGCAGTGCTAGGGGGCAGACGCAAGAGACCCAGTACTTC
CDR3aa: CSARGQTQETQYF

j_gene: TRBJ2-1
abundance: many
v_gene: TRBV6-5
d_gene: TRBD1
CDR3nt: TGTGCCAGCAGTTACGGACAGGCGGTCAATGAGCAGTTCTTC
CDR3aa: CASSYGQAVNEQFF

j_gene: TRBJ1-6
abundance: .
v_gene: TRBV14
d_gene: TRBD1
CDR3nt: TGTGCCAGCAGCCCCAGGGGGGAGGCCCTCCACTTT
CDR3aa: CASSPRGEALHF

j_gene: TRBJ2-3
abundance: few
v_gene: TRBV28
d_gene: TRBD2
CDR3nt: TGTGCCAGCAGTCGATCACCGGGACTAGCGGGAGGTGATACGCAGTATTTT
CDR3aa: CASSRSPGLAGGDTQYF

j_gene: TRBJ1-1
abundance: once
v_gene: TRBV6-4
d_gene: .
CDR3nt: TGTGCCAGCAGTGACCCGAATACGGGCAACACTGAAGCTTTCTTT
CDR3aa: CASSDPNTGNTEAFF

j_gene: TRBJ2-6
abundance: .
v_gene: TRBV21-1
d_gene: .
CDR3nt: TGTGCCAGCAGCGGAGACAGGGAGGCCGGGGCCAACGTCCTGACTTTC
CDR3aa: CASSGDREAGANVLTF

j_gene: TRBJ2-3
abundance: few
v_gene: TRBV7-9
d_gene: TRBD2
CDR3nt: TGTGCCAGCAGCTTAGAGCTAGCGGCGGGAGATACGCAGTATTTT
CDR3aa: CASSLELAAGDTQYF

j_gene: TRBJ2-3
abundance: .
v_gene: TRBV20-1
d_gene: .
CDR3nt: TGCAGTGCTAGAGATCGCGAGCGAGCGCACCGCACAGATACGCAGTATTTT
CDR3aa: CSARDRERAHRTDTQYF

j_gene: TRBJ2-1
abundance: once
v_gene: TRBV3-1
d_gene: .
CDR3nt: TGTGCCAGCAGCCAAGTCGAGAGGGAAGGAGGAGGGAATGAGCAGTTCTTC
CDR3aa: CASSQVEREGGGNEQFF

j_gene: TRBJ1-2
abundance: .
v_gene: TRBV9
d_gene: .
CDR3nt: TGTGCCAGCAGCGTAGTGGCTGTTTCTTTCTCCCTTAACTATGGCTACACCTTC
CDR3aa: CASSVVAVSFSLNYGYTF

j_gene: TRBJ2-1
abundance: few
v_gene: TRBV27
d_gene: .
CDR3nt: TGTGCCAGCAGTTCCCTGTATGAGCAGTTCTTC
CDR3aa: CASSSLYEQFF

j_gene: TRBJ2-3
abundance: many
v_gene: TRBV5-6
d_gene: .
CDR3nt: TGTGCCAGCAGCTTTCGGCAGGGAACAGATACGCAGTATTTT
CDR3aa: CASSFRQGTDTQYF

j_gene: TRBJ1-2
abundance: .
v_gene: TRBV2
d_gene: TRBD1
CDR3nt: TGTGCCAGCAGAGCGGGGACAGATAGTTACTATGGCTACACCTTC
CDR3aa: CASRAGTDSYYGYTF

j_gene: TRBJ2-7
abundance: many
v_gene: TRBV10-3
d_gene: TRBD2
CDR3nt: TGTGCCATCAGTGAAGGGCGATTAGCGGGAGTACGTAGATACGAGCAGTACTTC
CDR3aa: CAISEGRLAGVRRYEQYF

j_gene: TRBJ1-2
abundance: few
v_gene: TRBV5-5
d_gene: TRBD1
CDR3nt: TGTGCCAGCAGCCTCGGGGGGACAGTCTATGGCTACACCTTC
CDR3aa: CASSLGGTVYGYTF

j_gene: TRBJ2-7
abundance: many
v_gene: TRBV4-3
d_gene: TRBD2
CDR3nt: TGCGCCAGCAGCCAAGATGGGCTAGCGGGAGATGAGCAGTACTTC
CDR3aa: CASSQDGLAGDEQYF

j_gene: TRBJ2-3
abundance: few
v_gene: TRBV6-5
d_gene: .
CDR3nt: TGTGCCAGCAGTTACAGGGGGGGAGATACGCAGTATTTT
CDR3aa: CASSYRGGDTQYF

j_gene: TRBJ1-2
abundance: .
v_gene: TRBV20-1
d_gene: .
CDR3nt: TGCAGTGCTAGCAGAGAGCCCTATGGCTACACCTTC
CDR3aa: CSASREPYGYTF

j_gene: TRBJ2-7
abundance: few
v_gene: TRBV12-3/TRBV12-4
d_gene: TRBD2
CDR3nt: TGTGCCAGCAGCGGGACTAGCGGGAAGCCCGAGCAGTACTTC
CDR3aa: CASSGTSGKPEQYF

j_gene: TRBJ2-3
abundance: many
v_gene: TRBV28
d_gene: TRBD2
CDR3nt: TGTGCCACGCTAGCGGGAGGCACAGATACGCAGTATTTT
CDR3aa: CATLAGGTDTQYF

j_gene: TRBJ2-1
abundance: .
v_gene: TRBV7-2
d_gene: TRBD2
CDR3nt: TGTGCCAGCAGCTTAGGAGGTAGCGGGTACAATGAGCAGTTCTTC
CDR3aa: CASSLGGSGYNEQFF

j_gene: TRBJ2-5
abundance: .
v_gene: TRBV5-1
d_gene: TRBD2
CDR3nt: TGCGCCAGCAGCTGGGGACTAGCGGGAAACCAAGAGACCCAGTACTTC
CDR3aa: CASSWGLAGNQETQYF

j_gene: TRBJ2-4
abundance: many
v_gene: TRBV6-2/TRBV6-3
d_gene: .
CDR3nt: TGTGCCAGCAGTTACTGGCCCAAGGTCAAAAACATTCAGTACTTC
CDR3aa: CASSYWPKVKNIQYF

j_gene: TRBJ2-1
abundance: few
v_gene: TRBV21-1
d_gene: .
CDR3nt: TGTGCCAGCAGCAAGTGCGGGAGGAGGGAAGATGAGCAGTTCTTC
CDR3aa: CASSKCGRREDEQFF

j_gene: TRBJ2-3
abundance: many
v_gene: TRBV10-3
d_gene: TRBD2
CDR3nt: TGTGCCATCGCGGCGGGAGGACACACAGATACGCAGTATTTT
CDR3aa: CAIAAGGHTDTQYF

j_gene: TRBJ1-1
abundance: many
v_gene: TRBV5-1
d_gene: .
CDR3nt: TGCGCCAGCAGCATTACTGGCGCCGGCACTGAAGCTTTCTTT
CDR3aa: CASSITGAGTEAFF

j_gene: TRBJ1-3
abundance: few
v_gene: TRBV7-2
d_gene: .
CDR3nt: TGTGCCAGCAGCCTCACAGGGAATTGGAACACCATATATTTT
CDR3aa: CASSLTGNWNTIYF

j_gene: TRBJ2-1
abundance: few
v_gene: TRBV6-6
d_gene: .
CDR3nt: TGTGCCAGCAGTTCAGGGAAGAATGAGCAGTTCTTC
CDR3aa: CASSSGKNEQFF

j_gene: TRBJ2-7
abundance: .
v_gene: TRBV12-3/TRBV12-4
d_gene: TRBD1
CDR3nt: TGTGCCAGCAGTTTACAGGGACAGGGGATTTACGAGCAGTACTTC
CDR3aa: CASSLQGQGIYEQYF

j_gene: TRBJ2-1
abundance: .
v_gene: TRBV20-1
d_gene: TRBD2
CDR3nt: TGCAGTACTGCCGGACTAGCGGGGCTCAATGAGCAGTTCTTC
CDR3aa: CSTAGLAGLNEQFF

j_gene: TRBJ2-5
abundance: many
v_gene: TRBV5-1
d_gene: .
CDR3nt: TGCGCCAGCAGCCGGAGACAGTATCAAGAGACCCAGTACTTC
CDR3aa: CASSRRQYQETQYF

j_gene: TRBJ1-5
abundance: few
v_gene: TRBV3-1
d_gene: .
CDR3nt: TGTGCCAGCAGCCAAGTGAGGGGGGGTCAGCCCCAGCATTTT
CDR3aa: CASSQVRGGQPQHF

j_gene: TRBJ2-1
abundance: many
v_gene: TRBV9
d_gene: .
CDR3nt: TGTGCCAGCAGCCCCCTTAACAATGAGCAGTTCTTC
CDR3aa: CASSPLNNEQFF

j_gene: TRBJ2-1
abundance: many
v_gene: TRBV29-1
d_gene: .
CDR3nt: TGCAGCGTTGAAGGGGGGGACACCTACAATGAGCAGTTCTTC
CDR3aa: CSVEGGDTYNEQFF

j_gene: TRBJ2-5
abundance: many
v_gene: TRBV13
d_gene: TRBD2
CDR3nt: TGTGCCAGCAGCTACTGGACTAGCAGTGAGACCCAGTACTTC
CDR3aa: CASSYWTSSETQYF

j_gene: TRBJ2-5
abundance: few
v_gene: TRBV24-1
d_gene: .
CDR3nt: TGTGCCACCAGTGATGGGTCTCAGGGTCGAGAGACCCAGTACTTC
CDR3aa: CATSDGSQGRETQYF

j_gene: TRBJ2-7
abundance: few
v_gene: TRBV5-1
d_gene: .
CDR3nt: TGCGCCAGCAGCCCCCCCTTGACTAGACCCTACGAGCAGTACTTC
CDR3aa: CASSPPLTRPYEQYF

j_gene: TRBJ2-1
abundance: .
v_gene: TRBV7-8
d_gene: .
CDR3nt: TGTGCCAGCAGCTTAGCGGACTTCTACAATGAGCAGTTCTTC
CDR3aa: CASSLADFYNEQFF

j_gene: TRBJ2-1
abundance: few
v_gene: TRBV28
d_gene: TRBD2
CDR3nt: TGTGCCAGCAGTCTCGGGACTAGCCTACGTGAGCAGTTCTTC
CDR3aa: CASSLGTSLREQFF